The 14 T cell receptor beta chains listed next were all sequenced from one sample in a study of glioma-infiltrating T cells. Amplification of TCR alpha and beta CDR3 regions from RNA used iRepertoire nested multiplex PCR. Using its own MiXCR run on the multiplex PCR reads, TCRdb lists one record per CDR3 protein. Of approximately 100,000 distinct CDR3 sequences listed, 25% to 30% were seen once; the top ten hold 30% to 35%. Sequencing used glioma tissue, nonneoplastic brain tissue, or PBMCs (not recorded which). All receptors derive from a human donor with low-grade glioma or glioblastoma, undergoing nonglioma brain surgery, or in good health (not recorded which).

This clonotype has ten or more counts. V and J are TRBV6-1 and TRBJ2-1; D not certain. This CDR3 contains 14 residues. Germline CDR1 and CDR2: MNHNS and SASEGT. Trimming shortened V by 5 bases and J by 1 base, and 9 bases separated the two germline ends. DNA of the CDR3: TGTGCCAGCAGTCCCTTAAAATCCTACAATGAGCAGTTCTTC. Protein product: CASSPLKSYNEQFF.

As to this clonotype: This may stem from a read error, because a much larger clone lies one nucleotide away. V usage is TRBV2 and J usage is TRBJ2-5; D is possibly TRBD1 (6 bases). The ends were cut back, 6 bases at V and 2 bases at J, with 7 bases in the middle. The CDR3 spans 12 residues. CDR1 is SNHLY, CDR2 FYNNEI, per germline. The CDR3 DNA reads as TGTGCCAGCAGCGGACAGCAAGAGACCCAGTACTTC. It specifies CASSGQQETQYF. The full variable domain, with the rest looked up from reference TRBV2 and TRBJ2-5, is EPEVTQTPSHQVTQMGQEVILRCVPISNHLYFYWYRQILGQKVEFLVSFYNNEISEKSEIFDDQFSVERPDGSNFTLKIRSTKLEDSAMYFCASSGQQETQYFGPGTRLLVL.

A note on this clonotype: This may stem from a read error, because a much larger clone lies one nucleotide away. V and J are TRBV6-1 and TRBJ2-3; weak D call: TRBD1 (5 bases). Germline-derived CDR1 and CDR2 are MNHNS and SASEGT. CDR3 length: 11 amino acids. V gave up 5 bases and J gave up 5 bases, with 5 bases separating them. In nucleotides, the CDR3 is TGTGCCAGCAGTACAGGAGATACGCAGTATTTT. It codes for CASSTGDTQYF.

This clonotype occurred many times. The chain's CDR3 is CASGVGAANTEAFF. CDR3 nucleotides: TGCGCCAGCGGGGTAGGGGCAGCGAACACTGAAGCTTTCTTT. The V and J genes are TRBV4-3 and TRBJ1-1, with D maybe TRBD1 (5 bases). Trimming removed 8 bases from V and 1 base from J, with 14 bases in between. This CDR3 has 14 residues. Germline V gene data show CDR1 as LGHNA and CDR2 as YSLEER.

On this clonotype: Possible read error: a much larger clone is one base away. The chain carries TRBV3-1 and TRBJ1-5; D remains ambiguous. Germline CDR1 and CDR2: LGHDT and YNNKEL (reference sequence). This CDR3 contains 14 residues. CDR3 sequence reads: CASSQGWNNQPQRF. CDR3 nucleotides: TGTGCCAGCAGCCAAGGTTGGAACAATCAGCCCCAGCGTTTT.

This clonotype was found a few times. The genes are TRBV5-1 and TRBJ2-7; D is perhaps TRBD2 (6 bases). The germline CDR1 and CDR2 sequences are SGHRS and YFSETQ. The CDR3 consists of 13 residues. V was trimmed by 5 bases and J by 3 bases, leaving 12 bases between them. CDR3 region: CASRPDGSYEQYF. CDR3 in DNA: TGCGCCAGCAGGCCCGACGGGAGCTACGAGCAGTACTTC.

With regard to this clonotype: One junction end does not reproduce the germline sequence, and a read error may be involved. The genes are TRBV4-1 and TRBJ2-2; 10 bases map to TRBD1. This CDR3 spans 15 amino acids. Germline CDR1 and CDR2: MGHRA and YSYEKL. The DNA of the CDR3 is TGTGCCAGCAGCTCCGGGACAGGGGCCACCGGGGAGCTGTATTTT. It codes for CASSSGTGATGELYF.

The J gene is TRBJ2-1, the V gene TRBV20-1, with 14 bases fitting TRBD2. Germline V lookup: CDR1 DFQATT, CDR2 SNEGSKA (reference sequence). The length of the CDR3 is 20 residues. Trimming removed 1 base from V and 0 bases from J; junction bases left unmatched: 11. CDR3 residues: CSARVMTSGRGRSSYNEQFF. The CDR3 DNA follows: TGCAGTGCTAGAGTTATGACTAGCGGGAGGGGCCGAAGCTCCTACAATGAGCAGTTCTTC.

At least ten counts were recorded for this clonotype. The V call is TRBV9, the J call TRBJ2-5; D call uncertain. Germline lookup yields CDR1 SGDLS and CDR2 YYNGEE. V gave up 0 bases and J gave up 1 base, with 7 bases separating them. The CDR3 contains 14 residues. CDR3 loop: CASSVAGFQETQYF. CDR3 in DNA: TGTGCCAGCAGCGTAGCAGGTTTCCAAGAGACCCAGTACTTC. Full variable domain (remainder filled in from reference TRBV9 and TRBJ2-5): DSGVTQTPKHLITATGQRVTLRCSPRSGDLSVYWYQQSLDQGLQFLIQYYNGEERAKGNILERFSAQQFPDLHSELNLSSLELGDSALYFCASSVAGFQETQYFGPGTRLLVL.

The table lists this clonotype with a few counts. The chain uses TRBV9 and TRBJ1-2, with D hard to call. V was clipped by 0 bases and J by 8 bases, with 17 bases between them. Germline CDR1 and CDR2: SGDLS and YYNGEE. The CDR3 consists of 15 residues. CDR3 in amino acids: CASSVEGQRWKGYTF. The CDR3 coding sequence is TGTGCCAGCAGCGTAGAAGGCCAGCGCTGGAAGGGCTACACCTTC.

This clonotype was recorded many times. The rearrangement joins TRBV6-2 or TRBV6-3 to TRBJ2-7, with D possibly TRBD2 on 5 matching bases. The CDR3 is 14 residues long. V was shortened by 7 bases and J by 2 bases, with 15 bases between the two germline ends. Germline values: CDR1 MNHEY, CDR2 SVGEGT. CDR3 loop: CASTLPDGAYEQYF. CDR3 nucleotides: TGTGCCAGCACCCTCCCTGACGGGGCCTACGAGCAGTACTTC.

Many counts were recorded for this clonotype. J is TRBJ2-1 and V is TRBV7-3, with 8 bases identical to TRBD2. The CDR3 is 15 amino acids. The V gene end was trimmed by 6 bases and the J gene end by 3 bases; junction bases not matched to a gene: 7. From germline, CDR1 is SGHTA and CDR2 FQGTGA. CDR3 DNA: TGTGCCAGCAGTCCTAGCGGGCCTCACTACAATGAGCAGTTCTTC. This translates into CASSPSGPHYNEQFF.

This clonotype has a count of ten or more. The rearrangement links TRBV7-2 to TRBJ2-3, with 8 positions matching TRBD1. The length of the CDR3 is 17 residues. Germline CDR1 reads SGHTA; CDR2 reads FQGNSA. V gave up 1 base and J gave up 1 base; unmatched junction bases: 7. The DNA for the CDR3 is TGTGCCAGCAGCTTAGGACCGGGGACAGGCGGCACAGATACGCAGTATTTT. This encodes CASSLGPGTGGTDTQYF. The full variable domain, in which reference TRBV7-2 and TRBJ2-3 provide the parts outside the CDR3, is GAGVSQSPSNKVTEKGKDVELRCDPISGHTALYWYRQSLGQGLEFLIYFQGNSAPDKSGLPSDRFSAERTGGSVSTLTIQRTQQEDSAVYLCASSLGPGTGGTDTQYFGPGTRLTVL.

Many counts were recorded for this clonotype. The J gene is TRBJ2-5, the V gene TRBV6-2 or TRBV6-3, with 7 bases that match TRBD2. CDR3 length: 16 amino acids. Trimming cost V 6 bases and J 1 base; bases outside gene matches: 11. Germline V gives CDR1 MNHEY, CDR2 SVGEGT. The CDR3, as DNA: TGTGCCAGCAGGAACATCGAAGGGACTACCCAAGAGACCCAGTACTTC. It codes for CASRNIEGTTQETQYF.